The rows below give T cell receptor beta chains drawn from one sample of a study of T cell responses to AZD1222 COVID-19 vaccine. Measured with immunoSEQ multiplex PCR; TCRdb has only the in-frame clones, and not every one. Of around 130,000 clones in the sample, more than 80% were seen once. The material sequenced was peripheral blood, taken 28 days after the second dose of the MenACWY control vaccine. The receptors stem from an adult who received the MenACWY meningococcal vaccine as a control. CDR3s include the opening cysteine and the closing phenylalanine or tryptophan. Size is omitted from some rows. Given values are once, few, many or a class for expanded clones.

j_gene: TRBJ1-2
abundance: NA
v_gene: TRBV6-5
CDR3aa: CASSYSPGTAPGYTF

j_gene: TRBJ1-1
abundance: NA
v_gene: TRBV10-3
CDR3aa: CAIRSDGNTEAFF

j_gene: TRBJ2-7
abundance: NA
v_gene: TRBV7-9
CDR3aa: CASSVSPEQYF

j_gene: TRBJ1-1
abundance: NA
v_gene: TRBV28
CDR3aa: CASSTGQMNTEAFF

j_gene: TRBJ2-2
abundance: once
v_gene: TRBV5-1
CDR3aa: CASSPRTSGGIKTTGELFF

j_gene: TRBJ2-7
abundance: NA
v_gene: TRBV27
CDR3aa: CASSFGQSIYEQYF

j_gene: TRBJ1-5
abundance: NA
v_gene: TRBV5-5
CDR3aa: CASSRQGYSNQPQHF

j_gene: TRBJ2-7
abundance: NA
v_gene: TRBV9
CDR3aa: CASSVDPASVYEQYF

j_gene: TRBJ2-1
abundance: NA
v_gene: TRBV6-5
CDR3aa: CASSSGLSSYNEQFF

j_gene: TRBJ2-1
abundance: NA
v_gene: TRBV14
CDR3aa: CASSQDRAGGYNEQFF

j_gene: TRBJ2-5
abundance: NA
v_gene: TRBV5-1
CDR3aa: CASSSGTVQETQYF

j_gene: TRBJ1-2
abundance: NA
v_gene: TRBV7-9
CDR3aa: CASSLPLHGNGYTF

j_gene: TRBJ2-7
abundance: NA
v_gene: TRBV3-1/TRBV3-2
CDR3aa: CASSPLIAGGSSYEQYF

j_gene: TRBJ2-1
abundance: many
v_gene: TRBV4-1
CDR3aa: CASSQERTNYNEQFF

j_gene: TRBJ2-4
abundance: NA
v_gene: TRBV3-1/TRBV3-2
CDR3aa: CASSLGVLAKNIQYF

j_gene: TRBJ2-1
abundance: once
v_gene: TRBV3-1/TRBV3-2
CDR3aa: CASSQGVLAGYNEQFF